The clone carrying this T cell receptor beta chain has just a few counts. Its antigen remains unidentified. These data are taken from a study of response to subunit inactivated influenza vaccine. Regarding the study as a whole: Few new T cells, the authors suggested, are recruited by each seasonal influenza vaccination.

From germline, CDR1 is SEHNR and CDR2 FQNEAQ (reference sequence). CDR3 length: 14 residues. V dropped 4 bases and J dropped 9 bases, with 19 bases sitting between them. One entry per CDR3 protein results from TCRdb running MiXCR on the RT-PCR reads. The repertoire has more than 600,000 distinct CDR3 sequences, around 18% of them found once; the top ten carry approximately 11%. The V call is TRBV7-9, the J call TRBJ2-7, with a possible D match to TRBD1 (5 bases). This receptor was taken from a man between 50 and 59 years old who received an inactivated influenza vaccine. The sequenced sample was PBMCs from blood, obtained about 5 days after vaccination. The CDR3 DNA sequence: TGTGCCAGCAGCTGGGGCCCTCAAGCCCCTGTGCAGTACTTC. This sequence encodes CASSWGPQAPVQYF.